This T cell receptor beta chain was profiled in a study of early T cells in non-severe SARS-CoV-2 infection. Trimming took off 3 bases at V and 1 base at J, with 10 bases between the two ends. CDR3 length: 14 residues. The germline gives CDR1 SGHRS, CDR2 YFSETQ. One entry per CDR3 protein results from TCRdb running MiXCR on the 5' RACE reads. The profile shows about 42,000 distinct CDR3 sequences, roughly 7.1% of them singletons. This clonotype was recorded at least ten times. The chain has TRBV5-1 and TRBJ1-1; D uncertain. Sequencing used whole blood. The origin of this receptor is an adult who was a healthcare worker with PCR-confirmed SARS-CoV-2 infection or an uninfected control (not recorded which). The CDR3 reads CASSSQTRNTEAFF. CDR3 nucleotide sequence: TGCGCCAGCAGCTCCCAGACACGGAACACTGAAGCTTTCTTT.